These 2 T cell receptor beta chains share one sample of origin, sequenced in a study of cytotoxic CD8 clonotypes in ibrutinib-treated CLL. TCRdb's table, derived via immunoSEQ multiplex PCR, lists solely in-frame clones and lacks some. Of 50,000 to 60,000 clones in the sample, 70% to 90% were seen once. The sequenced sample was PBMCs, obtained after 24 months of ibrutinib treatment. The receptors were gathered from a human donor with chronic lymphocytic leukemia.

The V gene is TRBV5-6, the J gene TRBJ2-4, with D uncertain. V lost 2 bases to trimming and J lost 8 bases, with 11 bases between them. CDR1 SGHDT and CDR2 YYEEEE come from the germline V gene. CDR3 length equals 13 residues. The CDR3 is CASSFTRGDIQYF. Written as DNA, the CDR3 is TGTGCCAGCAGCTTTACGCGTGGTGACATTCAGTACTTC.

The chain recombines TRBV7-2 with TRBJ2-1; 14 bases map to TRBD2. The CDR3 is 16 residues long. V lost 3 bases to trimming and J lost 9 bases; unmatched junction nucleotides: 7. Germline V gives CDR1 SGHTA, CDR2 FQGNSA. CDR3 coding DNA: TGTGCCAGCAGCTTGACCGGGACTAGCGGGAGACGTGAGCAGTTCTTC. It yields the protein CASSLTGTSGRREQFF.